What follows are 21 T cell receptor beta chains derived from one specimen sequenced in a study of control samples from healthy donors and cancer patients. This table comes from immunoSEQ multiplex PCR, and its TCRdb copy is limited to in-frame clones, with some not included. There are around 150,000 clones in the sample; around 96% occur only once, and just over 1% lies in the top ten. Source material: blood. The receptors stem from a woman aged 30 to 39 in good health.

The genes are TRBV19 and TRBJ2-3, with 8 bases lining up with TRBD2. CDR1 is LNHDA and CDR2 is SQIVND in the germline V gene (reference sequence). J was trimmed by 11 bases and V by 3 bases; bases with no gene match: 10. CDR3 size: 14 residues. The CDR3 reads CASSIAGGQERQYF. CDR3 DNA: TGTGCCAGTAGTATCGCGGGAGGCCAGGAGAGGCAGTATTTT. Based on the CDR3 plus reference TRBV19 and TRBJ2-3, the full variable domain is DGGITQSPKYLFRKEGQNVTLSCEQNLNHDAMYWYRQDPGQGLRLIYYSQIVNDFQKGDIAEGYSVSREKKESFPLTVTSAQKNPTAFYLCASSIAGGQERQYFGPGTRLTVL.

The rearrangement links TRBV11-2 to TRBJ2-1, with D uncertain. This CDR3 is built from 14 residues. The V gene lost 2 bases and the J gene lost 3 bases, with 8 bases spanning the gap. From germline, CDR1 is SGHAT and CDR2 FQNNGV. This chain's CDR3 is CASSLMAGYNEQFF. The DNA for the CDR3 is TGTGCCAGCAGCTTAATGGCCGGCTACAATGAGCAGTTCTTC.

The V and J genes are TRBV2 and TRBJ1-2; 7 nucleotides agree with TRBD1. The V and J ends lost 10 bases and 9 bases, in that order; junction bases with no gene match: 11. There are 12 residues in the CDR3. Germline loops: CDR1 SNHLY, CDR2 FYNNEI. The CDR3 DNA reads as TGTGCCACCCCGGGAGACAGGGTACGCTACACCTTC. This encodes CATPGDRVRYTF.

This chain joins TRBV7-6 and TRBJ2-1, with 10 bases aligning to TRBD2. The CDR3 loop spans 17 amino acids. CDR1 and CDR2 (germline): SGHVS, FNYEAQ. V shed 3 bases, J shed 4 bases, and the junction held 9 bases outside the gene matches. The CDR3: CASSLWSSGGVYNEQFF. The CDR3 bases are TGTGCCAGCAGCTTGTGGTCAAGCGGGGGGGTTTACAATGAGCAGTTCTTC.

CDR3 sequence (DNA): TGTGCCTGGAGTGTATGGCCGGGAAACACTGAAGCTTTCTTT. Amino acids: CAWSVWPGNTEAFF. This chain uses TRBV30 with TRBJ1-1; no firm D call. V was pared by 0 bases and J by 2 bases, with 10 bases between. This CDR3 contains 14 residues. The V gene's germline CDR1 is GTSNPN and CDR2 SVGIG (reference sequence).

The chain uses TRBV5-6 and TRBJ1-1, with unresolved D. CDR1 is SGHDT, CDR2 YYEEEE, per germline. V was trimmed by 3 bases and J by 6 bases, leaving 6 bases between them. This CDR3 is built from 11 residues. In nucleotides, the CDR3 is TGTGCCAGCAGCTGGGGATCTGAAGCTTTCTTT. Amino acid sequence: CASSWGSEAFF.

This chain uses TRBV29-1 with TRBJ2-1; 8 bases match TRBD2. The CDR3 is made up of 13 amino acids. V gave up 7 bases and J gave up 2 bases; unmatched junction bases: 4. CDR1 and CDR2 from the germline V gene are SQVTM and ANQGSEA. The CDR3 DNA follows: TGCAGCGCCTCGGGGGGGGCCTACAATGAGCAGTTCTTC. Its translation is CSASGGAYNEQFF.

The chain links TRBV5-1 to TRBJ2-7; 8 nucleotides line up with TRBD2. This CDR3 has 16 amino acids. Per germline, CDR1 SGHRS and CDR2 YFSETQ. Germline trimming cut 4 bases from V and 7 bases from J; bases unmatched to any gene: 16. The CDR3 bases are TGCGCCAGCAGCCCCCTCAGCGGGGGCGCCTCTCGGGAGCAGTACTTC. Protein sequence: CASSPLSGGASREQYF.

The chain is built from TRBV3-1 (or the pseudogene TRBV3-2) and TRBJ2-1; 11 positions match TRBD2. Germline V gene lookup returns CDR1 LGHDT and CDR2 YNNKEL (reference sequence). This CDR3 spans 15 amino acids. V lost 0 bases, J lost 10 bases, and 5 bases stayed unmatched. The CDR3 loop reads CASSQERLAGGEQFF. The CDR3 DNA reads TGTGCCAGCAGCCAAGAACGTCTAGCGGGGGGAGAGCAGTTCTTC.

V is TRBV25-1 and J is TRBJ2-5; 9 bases are a match to TRBD1. The CDR3 has 18 residues. V lost 2 bases and J lost 1; bases outside the gene matches: 11. Germline V CDR1 and CDR2: MGHDK, SYGVNS. The CDR3 region is CASSETSTSTGGQETQYF. CDR3 DNA: TGTGCCAGCAGTGAAACATCAACCTCGACAGGGGGCCAAGAGACCCAGTACTTC.

The rearrangement links TRBV9 to TRBJ2-1; TRBD2 agrees at 8 bases. This CDR3 has 15 amino acids. Germline CDR1 reads SGDLS; CDR2 reads YYNGEE. V lost 4 bases, J lost 3 bases, and 6 bases stayed unmatched. The CDR3 sequence: CASSRHSGNYNEQFF. CDR3 DNA sequence: TGTGCCAGCAGCCGTCATAGCGGGAACTACAATGAGCAGTTCTTC.

The chain links TRBV3-1 (or the pseudogene TRBV3-2) to TRBJ2-2, with 7 bases lining up with TRBD2. The CDR3 sequence is 14 residues long. V was pared by 1 base and J by 4 bases, with 0 bases of the junction left unmatched. Germline-derived CDR1 and CDR2 are LGHDT and YNNKEL (reference sequence). CDR3 sequence: CASSQAGGTGELFF. The CDR3 region has the DNA TGTGCCAGCAGCCAAGCGGGGGGCACCGGGGAGCTGTTTTTT.

The V call is TRBV28, the J call TRBJ1-1; a weak D match, TRBD1 (6 bases). V shed 3 bases and J shed 5 bases, with 13 bases lying between them. The CDR3 loop spans 14 amino acids. Germline loops: CDR1 MDHEN, CDR2 SYDVKM. CDR3 sequence (DNA): TGTGCCAGCAGTTTCGCAGGGGTCGTGACTGAAGCTTTCTTT. It encodes CASSFAGVVTEAFF. Combining the CDR3 with reference TRBV28 and TRBJ1-1 gives the whole variable domain DVKVTQSSRYLVKRTGEKVFLECVQDMDHENMFWYRQDPGLGLRLIYFSYDVKMKEKGDIPEGYSVSREKKERFSLILESASTNQTSMYLCASSFAGVVTEAFFGQGTRLTVV.

The chain recombines TRBV27 with TRBJ2-2; TRBD1 matches at 7 bases. V lost 4 bases, J lost 0 bases, and 2 bases stayed unmatched. This CDR3 spans 15 amino acids. Germline V gene lookup returns CDR1 MNHEY and CDR2 SMNVEV (reference sequence). DNA for the CDR3: TGTGCCAGCAGTTCACAGGGGCCGAACACCGGGGAGCTGTTTTTT. Translation: CASSSQGPNTGELFF.

The chain recombines TRBV3-1 (or the pseudogene TRBV3-2) with TRBJ1-6; maybe TRBD1 (5 bases). Per germline, CDR1 LGHDT and CDR2 YNNKEL (reference sequence). Trimming shortened V by 1 base and J by 0 bases, and 13 bases separated the two germline ends. CDR3 size: 18 residues. The CDR3 sequence is CASSQGQLLSSYNSPLHF. The DNA for the CDR3 is TGTGCCAGCAGCCAAGGACAGTTACTAAGCTCCTATAATTCACCCCTCCACTTT.

This clone was seen a handful of times. The V and J genes are TRBV5-5 and TRBJ1-6; 9 positions agree with TRBD1. The germline CDR1 and CDR2 sequences are SGHKS and YYEKEE (reference sequence). This CDR3 comprises 16 residues. J gave up 7 bases and V 5 bases, and 10 bases lay outside the gene matches. The CDR3 region has the DNA TGTGCCAGCAGACGAGCCGGGACAGGGTGGAATTCACCCCTCCACTTT. Amino acids: CASRRAGTGWNSPLHF.

This clone was observed a single time. The chain employs TRBV25-1 and TRBJ1-4; D is unresolved. The CDR3 sequence is 15 residues long. CDR1 and CDR2 (germline): MGHDK, SYGVNS. V gave up 3 bases and J gave up 4 bases, with 12 bases separating them. CDR3 region: CASSENYNFNEKLFF. The CDR3 nucleotides read TGTGCCAGCAGTGAGAACTACAATTTTAATGAAAAACTGTTTTTT.

The chain links TRBV29-1 to TRBJ2-5; D is uncertain. CDR3 length: 12 amino acids. Germline lookup yields CDR1 SQVTM and CDR2 ANQGSEA. V shed 5 bases and J shed 2 bases, with 9 bases lying between them. CDR3 in amino acids: CSVRLVQETQYF. For the CDR3, the DNA is TGCAGCGTTAGACTTGTACAAGAGACCCAGTACTTC.

The chain combines TRBV19 with TRBJ1-5; 7 nucleotides line up with TRBD1. The CDR3 runs to 15 residues. From germline, CDR1 is LNHDA and CDR2 SQIVND (reference sequence). After removal of 6 bases from V and 3 bases from J, the junction contained 8 bases not matched to a gene. This CDR3 reads CASSRGQAINQPQHF. The DNA for the CDR3 is TGTGCCAGTAGCCGAGGACAGGCAATCAATCAGCCCCAGCATTTT.

The rearrangement joins TRBV27 to TRBJ2-5, with D perhaps matching TRBD1 (6 bases). The CDR3 has 14 residues. V dropped 4 bases and J dropped 6 bases, with 15 bases sitting between them. Germline loops: CDR1 MNHEY, CDR2 SMNVEV (reference sequence). In DNA, the CDR3 is TGTGCCAGCAGTTGGGGGACAAGAGATAAGACCCAGTACTTC. This gives the protein CASSWGTRDKTQYF.

The CDR3 reads CASSSTGTKETQYF. The CDR3 DNA reads TGTGCCAGCAGCTCGACAGGGACCAAAGAGACCCAGTACTTC. The V and J genes are TRBV5-4 and TRBJ2-5, with 7 positions matching TRBD1. This CDR3 region has 14 residues. The J segment lost 3 bases and the V segment lost 3 bases, leaving 5 bases of the junction unmatched. Germline assignment: CDR1 SGHNT and CDR2 YYREEE (reference sequence). The variable domain in full, completed from reference TRBV5-4 and TRBJ2-5, reads ETGVTQSPTHLIKTRGQQVTLRCSSQSGHNTVSWYQQALGQGPQFIFQYYREEENGRGNFPPRFSGLQFPNYSSELNVNALELDDSALYLCASSSTGTKETQYFGPGTRLLVL.